Following are 6 T cell receptor beta chains from one sample sequenced in a study of OX40 agonist ivuxolimab in advanced cancers. Sequencing used immunoSEQ multiplex PCR; TCRdb keeps in-frame clones, though not all of them. The sample contains just over 60,000 clones, approximately 90% of which appear only once. Specimen: CD4+ or CD8+ T cells sorted from blood, collected in a trial of the OX40 agonist ivuxolimab. The receptors were gathered from an adult with an advanced solid tumor such as melanoma, head and neck, liver or kidney cancer.

Only one count was recorded for this clone. The chain has TRBV27 and TRBJ2-7; D remains unclear. The CDR3 is 16 residues long. Germline V gene sequence: CDR1 MNHEY, CDR2 SMNVEV (reference sequence). Between the trimmed V and J ends, which lost 6 bases and 0 bases, there was a span of 18 bases. This CDR3 is CASSLRIWNSSYEQYF. The CDR3 DNA sequence: TGTGCCAGCAGCCTACGAATTTGGAACAGCTCCTACGAGCAGTACTTC.

Sample share makes this clone medium-sized. The rearrangement uses TRBV7-9 and TRBJ2-2; 9 nucleotides agree with TRBD1. V shed 4 bases, J shed 5 bases, and the junction held 8 bases outside the gene matches. CDR1 SEHNR and CDR2 FQNEAQ come from the germline V gene (reference sequence). The CDR3 has 16 residues. As DNA, the CDR3 is TGTGCCAGCAGCTCTCCGACAGGGGGGAGTACCGGGGAGCTGTTTTTT. This gives the protein CASSSPTGGSTGELFF.

The V and J genes are TRBV11-3 and TRBJ2-7, with 12 bases matching TRBD2. Losses at the gene ends were 5 bases for V and 3 bases for J; bases not matched to a gene: 8. The CDR3 length is 16 residues. CDR1 is SGHNT and CDR2 is YENEEA in the germline V gene. In DNA, the CDR3 is TGTGCCAGCAGCCCCCCCCTAGCGGGAGGGAACTACGAGCAGTACTTC. This gives the protein CASSPPLAGGNYEQYF.

The chain couples TRBV16 to TRBJ2-1, with 8 positions matching TRBD2. Per germline, CDR1 KGHSY and CDR2 FQNENV. V lost 4 bases to trimming and J lost 8 bases; unmatched junction nucleotides: 7. The CDR3 length is 14 residues. CDR3 DNA: TGTGCCAGCAGCCCACCCGGGACTAGATATGAGCAGTTCTTC. It is translated as CASSPPGTRYEQFF. The complete variable domain, with remaining parts taken from reference TRBV16 and TRBJ2-1, reads GEEVAQTPKHLVRGEGQKAKLYCAPIKGHSYVFWYQQVLKNEFKFLISFQNENVFDETGMPKERFSAKCLPNSPCSLEIQATKLEDSAVYFCASSPPGTRYEQFFGPGTRLTVL.

The chain links TRBV7-9 to TRBJ1-5; 12 bases are shared with TRBD1. The CDR3 runs 16 residues. The V gene's germline CDR1 is SEHNR and CDR2 FQNEAQ (reference sequence). The trim removed 1 base at V and 6 bases at J, leaving 4 bases unmatched. CDR3 bases: TGTGCCAGCAGCTTAGGGGGACAGGGGGCGACTCAGCCCCAGCATTTT. This encodes CASSLGGQGATQPQHF.

This chain connects TRBV18 to TRBJ2-7; TRBD2 matches at 9 bases. The germline V gene encodes CDR1 KGHSH and CDR2 LQKENI. J was trimmed by 4 bases and V by 6 bases; bases with no gene match: 10. The CDR3 runs 15 residues. The CDR3 region is CASSSHGLAMYEQYF. CDR3 bases: TGTGCCAGCTCCTCCCACGGACTAGCGATGTACGAGCAGTACTTC.